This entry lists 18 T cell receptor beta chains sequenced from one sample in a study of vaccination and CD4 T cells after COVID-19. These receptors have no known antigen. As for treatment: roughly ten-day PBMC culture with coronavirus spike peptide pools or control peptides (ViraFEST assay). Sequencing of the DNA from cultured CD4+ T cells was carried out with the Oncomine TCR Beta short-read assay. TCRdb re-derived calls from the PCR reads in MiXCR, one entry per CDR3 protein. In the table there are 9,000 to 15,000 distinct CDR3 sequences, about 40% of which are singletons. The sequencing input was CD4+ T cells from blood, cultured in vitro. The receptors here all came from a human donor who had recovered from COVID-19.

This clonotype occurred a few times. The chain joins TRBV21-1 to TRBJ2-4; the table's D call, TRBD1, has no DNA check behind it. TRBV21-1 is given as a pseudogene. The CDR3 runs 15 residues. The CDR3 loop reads CASSKHRVGRYIQYF. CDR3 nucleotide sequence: TGTGCCAGCAGCAAGCACAGGGTTGGCCGGTACATTCAGTACTTC.

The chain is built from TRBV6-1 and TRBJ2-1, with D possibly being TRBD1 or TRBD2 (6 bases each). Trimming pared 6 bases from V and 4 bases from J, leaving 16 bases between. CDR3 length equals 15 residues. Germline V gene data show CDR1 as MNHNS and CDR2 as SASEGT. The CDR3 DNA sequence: TGTGCCAGCAGCCCGGTTAGGGGGGTGTACAATGAGCAGTTCTTC. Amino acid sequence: CASSPVRGVYNEQFF.

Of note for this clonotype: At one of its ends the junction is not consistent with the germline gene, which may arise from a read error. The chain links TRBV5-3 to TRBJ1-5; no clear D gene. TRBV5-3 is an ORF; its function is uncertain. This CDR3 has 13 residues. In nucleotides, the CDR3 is TGTGCCAGCAGCTCCACGAGTAATCAGCCCCAGCATTTT. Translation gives CASSSTSNQPQHF.

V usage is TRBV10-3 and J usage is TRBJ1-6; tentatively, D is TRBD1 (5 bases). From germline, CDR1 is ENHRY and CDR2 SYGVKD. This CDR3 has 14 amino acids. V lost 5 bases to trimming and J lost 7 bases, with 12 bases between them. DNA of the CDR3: TGTGCCATCAGTTCGGGGGTGGGGAATTCACCCCTCCACTTT. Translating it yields CAISSGVGNSPLHF.

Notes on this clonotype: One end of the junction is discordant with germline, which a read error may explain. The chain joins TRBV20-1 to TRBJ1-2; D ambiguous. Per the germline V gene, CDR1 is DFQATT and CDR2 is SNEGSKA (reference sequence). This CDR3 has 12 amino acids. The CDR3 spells CSASEEIYGNTF. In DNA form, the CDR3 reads TGCAGTGCTAGCGAAGAAATCTATGGCAACACCTTC.

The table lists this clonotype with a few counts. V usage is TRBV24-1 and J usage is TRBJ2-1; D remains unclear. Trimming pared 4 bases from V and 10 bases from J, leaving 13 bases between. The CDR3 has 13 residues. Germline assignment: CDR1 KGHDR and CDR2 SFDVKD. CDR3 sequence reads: CATSEGYKIEQFF. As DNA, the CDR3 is TGTGCCACCAGTGAAGGATATAAGATCGAGCAGTTCTTC.

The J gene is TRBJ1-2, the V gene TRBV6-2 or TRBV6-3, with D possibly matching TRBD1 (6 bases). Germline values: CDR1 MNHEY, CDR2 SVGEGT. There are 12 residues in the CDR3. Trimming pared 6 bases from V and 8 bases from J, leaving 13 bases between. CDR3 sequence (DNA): TGTGCCAGCAGCGGACAGTATAGAGGCTACACCTTC. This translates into CASSGQYRGYTF.

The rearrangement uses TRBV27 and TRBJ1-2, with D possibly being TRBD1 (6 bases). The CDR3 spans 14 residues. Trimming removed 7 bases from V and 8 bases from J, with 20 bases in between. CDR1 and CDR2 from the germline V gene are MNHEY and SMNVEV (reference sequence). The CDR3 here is CASTPGDQRGGYTF. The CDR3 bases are TGTGCCAGCACCCCTGGGGACCAGAGGGGGGGCTACACCTTC.

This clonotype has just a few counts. DNA of the CDR3: TGTGCCAGCAGGCTAAACACAGGGGGCGGATCTGAAGCTTTCTTT. Its translation: CASRLNTGGGSEAFF. The chain uses TRBV6-1 and TRBJ1-1; 9 bases are shared with TRBD1. The germline CDR1 and CDR2 sequences are MNHNS and SASEGT. The V and J ends lost 6 bases and 6 bases, in that order; junction bases with no gene match: 11. The CDR3 extends over 15 amino acids.

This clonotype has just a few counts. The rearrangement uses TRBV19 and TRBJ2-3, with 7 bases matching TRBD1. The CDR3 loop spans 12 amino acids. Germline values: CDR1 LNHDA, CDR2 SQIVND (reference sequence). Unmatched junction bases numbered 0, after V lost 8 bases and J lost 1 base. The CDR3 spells CASGQGTDTQYF. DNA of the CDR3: TGTGCCAGTGGACAGGGCACAGATACGCAGTATTTT.

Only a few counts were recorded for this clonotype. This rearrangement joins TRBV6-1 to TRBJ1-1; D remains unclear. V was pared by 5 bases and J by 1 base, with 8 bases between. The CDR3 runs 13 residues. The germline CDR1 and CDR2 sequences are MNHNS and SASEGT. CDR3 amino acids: CASSRVSNTEAFF. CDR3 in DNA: TGTGCCAGCAGTCGGGTCTCGAACACTGAAGCTTTCTTT.

CDR3 bases: TGCAGTGCTACACTGAGCGGCCTATACTACGAGCAGTACTTC. Translated: CSATLSGLYYEQYF. This chain links TRBV20-1 with TRBJ2-7; possible D gene TRBD2, 5 bases. In germline, CDR1 is DFQATT, CDR2 SNEGSKA (reference sequence). CDR3 length: 14 residues. Trimming stripped 4 bases from V and 3 bases from J, with 16 bases between.

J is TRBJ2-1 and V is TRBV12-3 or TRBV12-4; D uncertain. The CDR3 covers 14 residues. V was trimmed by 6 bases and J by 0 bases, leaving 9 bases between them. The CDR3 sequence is CASSPTHSYNEQFF. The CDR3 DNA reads TGTGCCAGCAGCCCGACCCACTCCTACAATGAGCAGTTCTTC.

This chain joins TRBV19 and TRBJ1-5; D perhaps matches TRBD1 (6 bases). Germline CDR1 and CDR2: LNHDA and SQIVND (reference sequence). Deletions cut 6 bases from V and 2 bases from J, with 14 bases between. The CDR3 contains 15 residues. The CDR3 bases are TGTGCCAGTAGAGACACAGGGTTTGGCAATCAGCCCCAGCATTTT. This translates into CASRDTGFGNQPQHF.

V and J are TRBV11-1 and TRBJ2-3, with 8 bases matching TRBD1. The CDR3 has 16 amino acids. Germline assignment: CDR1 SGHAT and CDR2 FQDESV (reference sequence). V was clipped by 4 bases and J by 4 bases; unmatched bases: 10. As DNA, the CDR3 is TGTGCCAGCAGCTATGGTCCGAGACAGGGGCCAGATACGCAGTATTTT. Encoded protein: CASSYGPRQGPDTQYF.

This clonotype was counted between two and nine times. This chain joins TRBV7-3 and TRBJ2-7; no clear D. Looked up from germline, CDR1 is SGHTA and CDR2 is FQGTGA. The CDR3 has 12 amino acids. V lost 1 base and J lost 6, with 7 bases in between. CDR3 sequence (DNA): TGTGCCAGCAGCTTAATTCCCACCGAGCAGTACTTC. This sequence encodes CASSLIPTEQYF.

In DNA form, the CDR3 reads TGTGCCAGCAGACCCGGGACGGTCAATCAGCCCCAGCATTTT. It specifies CASRPGTVNQPQHF. The J gene is TRBJ1-5, the V gene TRBV28; a possible D gene is TRBD1 (5 bases). There are 14 residues in the CDR3. Germline CDR1 is MDHEN and CDR2 is SYDVKM. Between the trimmed V and J ends, which lost 6 bases and 3 bases, there was a span of 12 bases.

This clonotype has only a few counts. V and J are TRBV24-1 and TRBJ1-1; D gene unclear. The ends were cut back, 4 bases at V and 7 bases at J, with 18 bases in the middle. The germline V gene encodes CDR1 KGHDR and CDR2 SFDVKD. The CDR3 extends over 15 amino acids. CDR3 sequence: CATSDPTKGFNEAFF. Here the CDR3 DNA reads TGTGCCACCAGTGACCCAACCAAGGGATTTAATGAAGCTTTCTTT.